These 17 T cell receptor beta chains came from one sample sequenced in a study of T cell responses to AZD1222 COVID-19 vaccine. Data came from immunoSEQ multiplex PCR; TCRdb stores just in-frame clones and leaves some out. The top ten hold about 4% of the sample, which has 150,000 to 200,000 clones, over 90% seen once. The source material was peripheral blood, sampled on day 0 of AZD1222 vaccination. Source of these receptors: an adult in good health.

The chain combines TRBV10-1 with TRBJ2-5, with TRBD1 identical over 9 bases. V lost 5 bases and J lost 5; bases outside the gene matches: 3. Germline V gene lookup returns CDR1 WNHNN and CDR2 SYGVQD (reference sequence). This CDR3 is built from 13 residues. The CDR3 DNA reads TGCGCCAGCAGTCCTGGACAGGGGGAGACCCAGTACTTC. The encoded protein is CASSPGQGETQYF.

The chain uses TRBV19 and TRBJ2-3; 13 bases align to TRBD2. The ends lost 7 bases at V and 2 bases at J; junction bases unmatched: 9. There are 17 residues in the CDR3. The V gene's germline CDR1 is LNHDA and CDR2 SQIVND (reference sequence). In nucleotides, the CDR3 is TGTGCCAGTACCTCTTGGACTAGCGGGGGACTCACAGATACGCAGTATTTT. Translated, it gives CASTSWTSGGLTDTQYF.

The V and J genes are TRBV30 and TRBJ1-5; perhaps TRBD1 as D (5 bases). V was pared by 5 bases and J by 1 base, with 15 bases between. The CDR3 has 15 residues. The germline CDR1 and CDR2 sequences are GTSNPN and SVGIG (reference sequence). CDR3 region: CAWGRGGTSNQPQHF. CDR3 nucleotides: TGTGCCTGGGGAAGAGGTGGGACCAGCAATCAGCCCCAGCATTTT.

The J gene is TRBJ2-5, the V gene TRBV12-5; D is undetermined. Trimming cost V 2 bases and J 4 bases, with 20 bases left between them. There are 17 residues in the CDR3. Germline V lookup: CDR1 LGHNT, CDR2 FRNRAP. The CDR3 region has the DNA TGTGCTAGTGGTTTGAGCCCTCGGCGGTTCCGGCGAGAGACCCAGTACTTC. This codes for CASGLSPRRFRRETQYF.

V gene TRBV2 combines with J gene TRBJ1-2; D is uncertain. CDR1 is SNHLY, CDR2 FYNNEI, per germline. This CDR3 has 12 residues. Trimming removed 4 bases from V and 2 bases from J, with 5 bases in between. CDR3: CASSAGNYGYTF. The CDR3 nucleotides read TGTGCCAGCAGTGCGGGAAACTATGGCTACACCTTC.

The CDR3, as DNA: TGTGCCAGCAGCGGAGGGGACAGGGACCTTAGGACCATATATTTT. This codes for CASSGGDRDLRTIYF. The chain carries TRBV9 and TRBJ1-3; 9 bases are shared with TRBD1. Unmatched junction bases numbered 11, after V lost 3 bases and J lost 10 bases. In germline, CDR1 is SGDLS, CDR2 YYNGEE. The CDR3 is made up of 15 amino acids.

In its sample, this clone was seen a few times. The chain has TRBV19 and TRBJ1-6; TRBD1 aligns across 7 bases. Germline assignment: CDR1 LNHDA and CDR2 SQIVND (reference sequence). The CDR3 has 12 residues. The V gene end was trimmed by 8 bases and the J gene end by 14 bases; junction bases not matched to a gene: 9. The CDR3 sequence: CASSLEGATLHF. DNA of the CDR3: TGTGCCAGTTCCCTGGAGGGGGCCACCCTCCACTTT.

V is TRBV3-1 (or the pseudogene TRBV3-2) and J is TRBJ1-4; no firm D call. Germline V gene data show CDR1 as LGHDT and CDR2 as YNNKEL (reference sequence). The CDR3 length is 13 residues. Between the trimmed V and J ends, which lost 0 bases and 7 bases, there was a span of 6 bases. The CDR3 sequence is CASSQETPEKLFF. DNA of the CDR3: TGTGCCAGCAGCCAAGAAACTCCTGAAAAACTGTTTTTT.

V usage is TRBV12-3 or TRBV12-4 and J usage is TRBJ2-7; 9 bases fit TRBD2. V trimming: 8 bases; J trimming: 3 bases; junction bases outside the gene matches: 2. The CDR3 sequence is 12 residues long. The CDR3 loop is CASAGGVYEQYF. CDR3 bases: TGTGCCAGCGCGGGGGGGGTCTACGAGCAGTACTTC.

The chain combines TRBV28 with TRBJ2-3; perhaps TRBD1 as D (6 bases). The germline V gene encodes CDR1 MDHEN and CDR2 SYDVKM. The germline V and J ends were trimmed by 7 bases and 0 bases, with 14 bases remaining between them. The CDR3 has 15 residues. The CDR3 sequence: CASTWIGQSTDTQYF. The CDR3 DNA reads TGTGCCAGCACCTGGATTGGACAGAGCACAGATACGCAGTATTTT.

The chain carries TRBV7-9 and TRBJ2-1; the match to TRBD2 covers 10 bases. The CDR3 has 16 amino acids. Losses at the gene ends were 3 bases for V and 6 bases for J; bases not matched to a gene: 8. The germline CDR1 and CDR2 sequences are SEHNR and FQNEAQ (reference sequence). CDR3 protein: CASSFVPSGSVNEQFF. DNA of the CDR3: TGTGCCAGCAGCTTTGTCCCTAGCGGGAGTGTCAATGAGCAGTTCTTC.

The V gene is TRBV30, the J gene TRBJ1-1, with a tentative D call TRBD1 (5 bases). V dropped 2 bases and J dropped 4 bases, with 8 bases sitting between them. CDR3 length: 12 amino acids. The germline V gene has CDR1 GTSNPN and CDR2 SVGIG (reference sequence). CDR3: CAWSRGFTEAFF. The CDR3 DNA reads TGTGCCTGGAGTAGGGGATTCACTGAAGCTTTCTTT.

The chain combines TRBV18 with TRBJ1-2; D is unresolved. CDR1 is KGHSH, CDR2 LQKENI, per germline. This CDR3 has 14 amino acids. V was cut by 6 bases and J by 2 bases, with 13 bases left in between. For the CDR3, the DNA is TGTGCCAGCTCCCCGGGCGTCTTGAACTATGGCTACACCTTC. Translating gives CASSPGVLNYGYTF.

This chain joins TRBV27 and TRBJ1-3, with D hard to call. This CDR3 is 13 amino acids long. Between the trimmed V and J ends, which lost 8 bases and 2 bases, there was a span of 10 bases. From germline, CDR1 is MNHEY and CDR2 SMNVEV (reference sequence). CDR3 in amino acids: CASSIEAGNTIYF. The CDR3 DNA reads TGTGCCAGCTCCATAGAAGCTGGAAACACCATATATTTT.

This clone showed up just once. The rearrangement uses TRBV28 and TRBJ1-6, with D unresolved. The CDR3 length is 13 residues. The V gene's germline CDR1 is MDHEN and CDR2 SYDVKM. V shed 2 bases and J shed 11 bases, with 10 bases lying between them. CDR3 coding DNA: TGTGCCAGCAGTTTAATGGCAAGTGCACCCCTCCACTTT. Protein: CASSLMASAPLHF.

The chain links TRBV29-1 to TRBJ2-3; no firm D call. The germline V gene has CDR1 SQVTM and CDR2 ANQGSEA. The CDR3 loop spans 12 amino acids. Trimming took off 7 bases at V and 2 bases at J, with 10 bases between the two ends. The CDR3 DNA is TGCAGCGCCGCAAAGTCCACAGATACGCAGTATTTT. Its protein is CSAAKSTDTQYF.

This sequence joins TRBV19 and TRBJ2-1, with no clear D. CDR1 and CDR2 from the germline V gene are LNHDA and SQIVND (reference sequence). Deletions cut 1 base from V and 0 bases from J, with 4 bases between. CDR3 length: 14 amino acids. The CDR3 region is CASSIGGSYNEQFF. DNA of the CDR3: TGTGCCAGTAGTATAGGGGGCTCCTACAATGAGCAGTTCTTC.